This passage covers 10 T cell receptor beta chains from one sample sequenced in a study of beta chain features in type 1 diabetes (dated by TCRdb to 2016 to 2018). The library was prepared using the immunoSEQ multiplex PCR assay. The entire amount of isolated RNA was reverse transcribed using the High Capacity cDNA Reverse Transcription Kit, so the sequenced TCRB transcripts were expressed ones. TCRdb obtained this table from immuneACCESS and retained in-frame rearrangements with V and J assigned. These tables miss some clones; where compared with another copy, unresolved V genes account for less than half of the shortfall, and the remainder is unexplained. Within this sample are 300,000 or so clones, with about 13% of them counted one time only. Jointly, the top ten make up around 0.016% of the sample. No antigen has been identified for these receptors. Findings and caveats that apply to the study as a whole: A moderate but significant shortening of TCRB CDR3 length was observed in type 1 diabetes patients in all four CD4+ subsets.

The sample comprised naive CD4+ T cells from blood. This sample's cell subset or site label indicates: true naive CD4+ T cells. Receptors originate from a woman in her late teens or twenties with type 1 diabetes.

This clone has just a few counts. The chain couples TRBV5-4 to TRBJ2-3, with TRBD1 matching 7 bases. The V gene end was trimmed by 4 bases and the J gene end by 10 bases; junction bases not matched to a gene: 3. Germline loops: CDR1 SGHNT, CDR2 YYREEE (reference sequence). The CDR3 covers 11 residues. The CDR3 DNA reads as TGTGCCAGCAGCGACACAGGGGCGCAGTATTTT. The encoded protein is CASSDTGAQYF.

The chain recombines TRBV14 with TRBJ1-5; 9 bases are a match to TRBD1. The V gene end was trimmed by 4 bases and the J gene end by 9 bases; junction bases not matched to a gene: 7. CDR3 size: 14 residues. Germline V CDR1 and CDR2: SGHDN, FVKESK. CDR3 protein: CASSPRTGDGPQHF. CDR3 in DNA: TGTGCCAGCAGCCCTCGGACAGGGGACGGGCCCCAGCATTTT.

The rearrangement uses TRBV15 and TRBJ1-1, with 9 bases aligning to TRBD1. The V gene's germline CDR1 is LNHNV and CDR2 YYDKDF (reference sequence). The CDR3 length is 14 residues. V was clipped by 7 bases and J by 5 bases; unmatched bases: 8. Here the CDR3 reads CATNLDRGGTEAFF. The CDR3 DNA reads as TGTGCCACCAACTTGGACAGGGGTGGGACTGAAGCTTTCTTT.

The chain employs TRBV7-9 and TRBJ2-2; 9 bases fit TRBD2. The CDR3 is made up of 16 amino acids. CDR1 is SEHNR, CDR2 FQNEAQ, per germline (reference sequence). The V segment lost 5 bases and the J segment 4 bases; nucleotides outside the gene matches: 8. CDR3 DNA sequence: TGTGCCAGCAGCCTTAGCGGGAGTACGTTCACCGGGGAGCTGTTTTTT. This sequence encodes CASSLSGSTFTGELFF.

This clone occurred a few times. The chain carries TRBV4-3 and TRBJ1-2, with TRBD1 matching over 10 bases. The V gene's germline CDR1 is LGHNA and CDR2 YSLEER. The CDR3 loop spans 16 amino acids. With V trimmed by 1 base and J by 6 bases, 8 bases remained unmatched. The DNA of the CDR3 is TGCGCCAGCAGCCAAGCCGGGACAGGGGAAAGAAATGGCTACACCTTC. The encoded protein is CASSQAGTGERNGYTF.

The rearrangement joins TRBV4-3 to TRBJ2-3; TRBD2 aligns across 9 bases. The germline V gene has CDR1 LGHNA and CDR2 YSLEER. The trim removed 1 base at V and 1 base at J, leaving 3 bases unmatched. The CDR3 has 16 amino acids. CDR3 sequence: CASSQATSGGTDTQYF. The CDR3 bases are TGCGCCAGCAGCCAAGCGACTAGCGGCGGCACAGATACGCAGTATTTT.

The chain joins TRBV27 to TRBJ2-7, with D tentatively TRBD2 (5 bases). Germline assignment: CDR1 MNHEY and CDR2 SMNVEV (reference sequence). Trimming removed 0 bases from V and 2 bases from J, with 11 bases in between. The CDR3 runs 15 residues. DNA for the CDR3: TGTGCCAGCAGTTTATCTAGGACTGGCACCTACGAGCAGTACTTC. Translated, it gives CASSLSRTGTYEQYF.

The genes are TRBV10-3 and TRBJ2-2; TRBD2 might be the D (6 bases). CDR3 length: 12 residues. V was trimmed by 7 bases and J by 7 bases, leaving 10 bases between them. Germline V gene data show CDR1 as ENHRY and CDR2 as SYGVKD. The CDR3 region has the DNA TGTGCCATCAAACTAGCTAACGGGGAGCTGTTTTTT. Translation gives CAIKLANGELFF.

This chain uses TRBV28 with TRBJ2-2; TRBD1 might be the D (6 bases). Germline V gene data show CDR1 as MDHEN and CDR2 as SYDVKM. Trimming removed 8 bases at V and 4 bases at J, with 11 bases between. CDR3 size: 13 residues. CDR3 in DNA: TGTGCCAGCCAAACAGGGATCACCGGGGAGCTGTTTTTT. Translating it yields CASQTGITGELFF.

The CDR3 DNA reads as TGCGCCAGCAGCCAAGGAATCCTAACCGGGGAGCTGTTTTTT. Translated, it gives CASSQGILTGELFF. The chain recombines TRBV4-3 with TRBJ2-2; no definite D call. The CDR3 is 14 residues long. Germline CDR1 reads LGHNA; CDR2 reads YSLEER. The ends were cut back, 1 base at V and 5 bases at J, with 8 bases in the middle.